This T cell receptor beta chain derives from a study of regulatory T cells in long-lasting Graves disease. As for the study in general: Antithyroid drug exposure in newly diagnosed Graves' patients had lasted under 3 months. Study-wide results and limits: The TCR repertoire of persistent Graves' patients was less diverse than that of newly diagnosed ones.

Trimming shortened V by 1 base and J by 2 bases, and 3 bases separated the two germline ends. This CDR3 has 12 amino acids. Looked up from germline, CDR1 is LGHDT and CDR2 is YNNKEL (reference sequence). Time point reported: newly diagnosed GD, antithyroid drugs for less than 3 months. The TCR library used RNA extracted from PBMCs. The EDTA tubes were filled with 8.5 to 9.5 milliliters of drawn peripheral blood. This clonotype was counted a few times. Its cognate antigen is unknown. Building of the TCR beta libraries involved iRepertoire HTBI primers and Arm-PCR of CDR3 regions. TCRdb passed the multiplex PCR reads through MiXCR, listing each CDR3 protein once. Of 350,000 to 500,000 distinct CDR3 sequences in the sample, about a sixth were seen once. Separately, the same data were catalogued under a study of T cells in Graves' hyperthyroidism and ophthalmopathy. That study adds: The HTBI primer set served for first-round RT-PCR of the TCR CDR3.

The sequencing here drew on peripheral blood mononuclear cells (PBMCs), taken at new diagnosis, from a patient treated with antithyroid drugs. The chain employs TRBV3-1 and TRBJ2-7; D uncertain. This TCR came from a woman under 30 with Graves disease. The CDR3 is CASSQVTYEQYF. The CDR3 bases are TGTGCCAGCAGCCAAGTTACCTACGAGCAGTACTTC.